This TCR beta chain was sequenced during a study of cytomegalovirus exposure and HLA in healthy donors. Points from the study as a whole: Some public TCRs appeared in many individuals, while most sequences were rare. The analysis excluded some indistinguishable V segments, including TRBV6-2 and TRBV6-3. In vitro experiments confirmed that three CMV-associated chains were specific for CMV antigens.

As for this clone: What it binds is unknown.

The primer mix had 60 Vbeta and 13 Jbeta primers. Data came from immunoSEQ multiplex PCR; TCRdb stores just in-frame clones and leaves some out. The data show more than 110,000 clones, nearly 80% seen once. V gave up 6 bases and J gave up 7 bases, with 18 bases separating them. The CDR3 has 14 amino acids. The germline CDR1 and CDR2 sequences are MDHEN and SYDVKM. The clonotype originates from a male donor in good health and CMV-seronegative. The V gene is TRBV28, the J gene TRBJ2-5; possibly TRBD2 for D (5 bases). Sequencing was carried out using PBMCs. The CDR3 coding sequence is TGTGCCAGCAGATATCTAAGCGGTTCAGGGACCCAGTACTTC. This translates into CASRYLSGSGTQYF.